This TCR beta chain originates from a study of T cells after yellow fever vaccination. Study details: SMART-Seq v4 Ultra Low Input prepared libraries from low-cell fractions.

5'RACE template switching added a universal primer site and UMIs to TCR cDNA. TCRdb reprocessed the 5' RACE reads via MiXCR and lists one record per CDR3 protein. The sample lists 300,000 to 400,000 distinct CDR3 sequences; 8.5% to 9% were seen once. Note on this clonotype: Its antigen remains unknown.

Study results and caveats: Of the clonotypes, a small share occurred in both CD4 and CD8 compartments. At less than 97% for CD4 and 75% to 90% for CD8, most primary-vaccination clones showed up again after the booster.

The ends were cut back, 0 bases at V and 1 base at J, with 18 bases in the middle. The CDR3 totals 18 residues. Germline CDR1 and CDR2: SGHVS and FQNEAQ. The sequence came from a man younger than 35 who received the YFV17D yellow fever vaccine. This sequence joins TRBV7-8 and TRBJ2-5; D uncertain. The sequencing used PBMCs, collected on the day of the first yellow fever vaccination. This CDR3 is CASSLALYARPSQETQYF. As DNA, the CDR3 is TGTGCCAGCAGCTTAGCGCTTTATGCGCGGCCAAGCCAAGAGACCCAGTACTTC.